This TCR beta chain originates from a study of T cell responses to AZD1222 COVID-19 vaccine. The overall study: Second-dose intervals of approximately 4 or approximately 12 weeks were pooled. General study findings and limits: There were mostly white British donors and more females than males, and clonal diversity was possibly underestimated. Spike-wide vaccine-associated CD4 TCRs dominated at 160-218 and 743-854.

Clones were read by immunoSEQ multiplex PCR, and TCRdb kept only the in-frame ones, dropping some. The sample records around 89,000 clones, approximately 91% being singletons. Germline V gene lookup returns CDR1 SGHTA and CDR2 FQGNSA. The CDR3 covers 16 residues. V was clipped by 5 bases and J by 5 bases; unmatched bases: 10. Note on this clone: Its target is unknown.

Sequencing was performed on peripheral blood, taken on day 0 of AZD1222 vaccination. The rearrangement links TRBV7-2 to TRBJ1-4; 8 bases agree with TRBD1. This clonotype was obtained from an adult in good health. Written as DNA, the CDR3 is TGTGCCAGCAGCCGCTCAAGACAGGGGCCGAATGAAAAACTGTTTTTT. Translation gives CASSRSRQGPNEKLFF.